This section outlines one TCR beta chain sequence together with its context. The data were obtained in a study of blood T cell repertoires in COVID-19. Profiling relied on immunoSEQ multiplex PCR, and the TCRdb table lists in-frame clones only, not all of them. Of roughly 230,000 clones listed, nearly 90% are singletons. The receptor comes from a woman in her sixties or seventies with COVID-19, enrolled during active disease. Specimen: peripheral blood.

CDR3 coding DNA: TGTGCCAGCGGAACGGAAGGGGGCTACAATGAGCAGTTCTTC. Amino acid sequence: CASGTEGGYNEQFF. This chain connects TRBV3-1 (or the pseudogene TRBV3-2) to TRBJ2-1; D perhaps matches TRBD1 (6 bases). The germline V gene has CDR1 LGHDT and CDR2 YNNKEL (reference sequence). CDR3 length equals 14 residues. The V and J ends lost 8 bases and 3 bases respectively, with 14 bases between them.